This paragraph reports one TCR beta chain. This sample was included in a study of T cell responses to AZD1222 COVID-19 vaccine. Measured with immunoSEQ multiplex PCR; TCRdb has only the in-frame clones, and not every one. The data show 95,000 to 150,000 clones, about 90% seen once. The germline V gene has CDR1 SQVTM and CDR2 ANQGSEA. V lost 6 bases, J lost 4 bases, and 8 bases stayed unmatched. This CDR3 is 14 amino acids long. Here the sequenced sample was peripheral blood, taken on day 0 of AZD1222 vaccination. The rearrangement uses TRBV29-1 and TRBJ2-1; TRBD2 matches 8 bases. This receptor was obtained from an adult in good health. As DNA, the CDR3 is TGCAGCGTCCCGGTAGTAGCGGGATACAATGAGCAGTTCTTC. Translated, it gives CSVPVVAGYNEQFF.